The text below deals with one T cell receptor beta chain. Its specificity is unknown. These data belong to a study of CD8 T cells in Susac syndrome. Study results and limitations: The CD4+ T cell repertoires that were profiled in Susac syndrome showed no clonal expansion.

V lost 1 base and J 4 bases, leaving 11 bases between the germline ends. Germline CDR1 reads SGHRS; CDR2 reads YFSETQ. The CDR3 consists of 14 residues. When the RNA was reverse transcribed, random hexamers were used with an input of roughly 0.45 to 1 ug. The authors amplified TCR beta CDR3 across 54 Vbeta and 13 Jbeta using immunoSEQ multiplex PCR. TCRdb processed the immunoSEQ multiplex PCR reads anew with MiXCR; each CDR3 protein has one entry. This table holds around 180,000 distinct CDR3 sequences, 90% to 95% found once. V is TRBV5-1 and J is TRBJ1-2; no clear D gene. Sample: CD4+ T cells from PBMCs. The sequence was obtained from a human donor with Susac syndrome. The CDR3, as DNA: TGCGCCAGCAGCTTGAACACGGGCAGCTATGGCTACACCTTC. As protein: CASSLNTGSYGYTF.